This TCR beta chain is from a study of T cells after posttransplantation cyclophosphamide. Study-wide points: Recipient CMV seropositivity and CMV reactivation strongly tracked TRB clonality.

The germline V and J ends were trimmed by 6 bases and 0 bases, with 15 bases remaining between them. Per the germline V gene, CDR1 is WSHSY and CDR2 is SAAADI. The CDR3 contains 15 residues. This clone was found many times. Its antigen is unknown. Data came from immunoSEQ multiplex PCR; TCRdb stores just in-frame clones and leaves some out. The record shows some 37,000 clones for this sample, with no singletons present. This chain joins TRBV10-2 and TRBJ2-7, with a tentative D call TRBD1 (6 bases). Sequencing was done on a sample of PBMCs. The clonotype was recovered from a girl aged 10 to 17 in good health, CMV-negative, and a related stem cell transplant donor. The CDR3 DNA follows: TGCGCCAGCAGGGAAGAGGGACACAGCTCCTACGAGCAGTACTTC. As protein: CASREEGHSSYEQYF.